A selection of T cell receptor beta chains follows, all from one sample in a study of breast tumors, draining lymph nodes, adjacent tissues. TCRdb ran MiXCR on the multiplex PCR reads and lists one entry per CDR3 protein. Among 130,000 or so distinct CDR3 sequences listed, about 30% were seen once. The source material was axillary lymph node tissue. These receptors originate from a female donor with breast cancer. Some clones in this sample may be carry-over from other donors' samples. Each CDR3 is given with its conserved first and last residue. The order of the fields is V gene, clone size, D gene, J gene, CDR3 DNA, CDR3 protein. D genes are given only for firm matches. A row's size may be missing; if present it is once, few, many or a size class.

TRBV5-1	few	.	TRBJ1-1	TGCGCCAGCAGCTTGGCAGTGAGAGGTACGGACACTGAAGCTTTCTTT	CASSLAVRGTDTEAFF
TRBV6-1	many	.	TRBJ2-7	TGTGCCAGCAGTGACGGAGGTATCAGCGAGCAGTACTTC	CASSDGGISEQYF
TRBV2	once	TRBD1	TRBJ2-1	TGTGCCAGCAGTACAGGCCTAGGACAGGGTAATGAGCAGTTCTTC	CASSTGLGQGNEQFF
TRBV12-3/TRBV12-4	many	TRBD1	TRBJ1-6	TGTGCCAGCAGTTCGGGGGGACAGAGAAATTCACCCCTCCACTTT	CASSSGGQRNSPLHF
TRBV4-1	many	.	TRBJ2-1	TGCGCCAGCAGCCACATGCAGGTAGCGAGCTCCTACAATGAGCAGTTCTTC	CASSHMQVASSYNEQFF
TRBV20-1	.	.	TRBJ1-2	TGCAGTGCTAGGGTATGGCGGGCGGGGGCCCCACCGCTCAACTATGGCTACACCTTC	CSARVWRAGAPPLNYGYTF
TRBV12-3/TRBV12-4	few	.	TRBJ1-1	TGTGCCAGCAGTCCGGGACTGGGGTCGACTGAAGCTTTCTTT	CASSPGLGSTEAFF
TRBV7-2	many	.	TRBJ1-3	TGTGCCAGCAGCCCCCGACAGTCCATAAGCCCTGGAAACCCCATATATTTT	CASSPRQSISPGNPIYF
TRBV24-1	many	TRBD1	TRBJ2-6	TGTGCCACCCAACAGGGGAGCTCTGGGGCCAACGTCCTGACTTTC	CATQQGSSGANVLTF
TRBV27	.	TRBD1	TRBJ2-3	TGTGCCAGCAGTTTTTTACCGGGACAGGGGCGAACAGATACGCAGTATTTT	CASSFLPGQGRTDTQYF
TRBV19	few	.	TRBJ1-1	TGTGCCAGTCTTACCGACAGAAACACTGAAGCTTTCTTT	CASLTDRNTEAFF
TRBV9	.	TRBD2	TRBJ2-7	TGTGGCAGTAGCTCCCGGGGGGTTGGCTACGAGCAGTACTTC	CGSSSRGVGYEQYF
TRBV5-6	many	.	TRBJ2-7	TGTGCCAGCAGCTTGGGGCCGGGACAAACCTACGAGCAGTACTTC	CASSLGPGQTYEQYF
TRBV18	many	TRBD1	TRBJ2-3	TGTGCCAGCTCACGGGACAGCGCCACAGATACGCAGTATTTT	CASSRDSATDTQYF
TRBV6-2/TRBV6-3	.	.	TRBJ2-1	TGTGCCAGCGAACCCCCATCCGGGCCATTCCCCAATGAGCAGTTCTTC	CASEPPSGPFPNEQFF
TRBV6-6	few	TRBD2	TRBJ2-3	TGTGCCAGCAGTCCCCATAGCGGGGGGGCCTGGGATACGCAGTATTTT	CASSPHSGGAWDTQYF
TRBV19	.	.	TRBJ2-3	TGTGCCAGTAGTCTGGCGAGTGGACCAGATGCGCAGTATTTT	CASSLASGPDAQYF
TRBV20-1	few	.	TRBJ1-2	TGCAGTGCTAGTGTCAACTATGGCTACACCTTC	CSASVNYGYTF
TRBV9	.	TRBD1	TRBJ1-4	TGTGCCAGCAGCGCACAACAGGGGACTGAAAAACTGTTTTTT	CASSAQQGTEKLFF
TRBV5-1	.	.	TRBJ1-1	TGTGCCAGCAGCTTGGGGTCAGGGAACACTGTAGCTTTCTTT	CASSLGSGNTVAFF
TRBV20-1	many	.	TRBJ2-7	TGCAGTGCTGGCTCCTCGAGGACCTACGAGCAGTACTTC	CSAGSSRTYEQYF
TRBV5-1	many	.	TRBJ2-1	TGCGCCAGCAGCCTCGCGGAGGCCTCCTACAATGAGCAGTTCTTC	CASSLAEASYNEQFF
TRBV27	many	.	TRBJ1-6	TGTGCCAGCAGTTTATCGAGGAGGGGTTCACCCCTCCACTTT	CASSLSRRGSPLHF
TRBV7-9	many	.	TRBJ1-4	TGTGCCAGCAGCTTAGTGTCCAGTAGGGGTGAAAAACTGTTTTTT	CASSLVSSRGEKLFF
TRBV10-3	many	.	TRBJ1-5	TGTGCCACCGGGCCGAGCAATCAGCCCCAGCATTTT	CATGPSNQPQHF
TRBV20-1	.	.	TRBJ2-6	TGCAGTGCTCGAAGACAGGGACTAGGGGCCAACGTCCTGACTTTC	CSARRQGLGANVLTF
TRBV3-1	many	.	TRBJ2-5	TGTGCCAGCAGCCAAGGGACCAAAGAGACCCAGTACTTC	CASSQGTKETQYF
TRBV6-6	.	.	TRBJ1-1	TGTGCCAGCAGTCACACAATTCAGGGTACTGAAGCTTTCTTT	CASSHTIQGTEAFF
TRBV2	.	TRBD1	TRBJ1-5	TGTGCCAGCAGTGAAGGACAGGGAGGTTCTCAGCCCCAGCATTTT	CASSEGQGGSQPQHF
TRBV29-1	.	.	TRBJ2-1	TGCAGCGTTGCGGCGGTGGACAATGAGCAGTTCTTC	CSVAAVDNEQFF
TRBV27	many	TRBD1	TRBJ1-4	TGTGCCAGCAGTTCCCAGGGGGCTGGTGAAAAACTGTTTTTT	CASSSQGAGEKLFF
TRBV3-1	many	.	TRBJ2-7	TGTGCCAGCAGCCGTCAGGGATACGAGCAGTACTTC	CASSRQGYEQYF
TRBV3-1	many	TRBD1	TRBJ1-5	TGTGCCAGCAGCCGCACGGGACAGGGGGATCAGCCCCAGCATTTT	CASSRTGQGDQPQHF
TRBV29-1	few	.	TRBJ1-1	TGCAGCGTTCATGATCGCCGAGTCAACACTGAAGCTTTCTTT	CSVHDRRVNTEAFF
TRBV7-9	many	.	TRBJ1-4	TGTGCCAGCAGCTTATCAGGGGATGAAAAACTGTTTTTT	CASSLSGDEKLFF
TRBV13	many	TRBD2	TRBJ2-2	TGTGCCAGCAGCGGGACTAGATTCGAGGACACCGGGGAGCTGTTTTTT	CASSGTRFEDTGELFF
TRBV19	many	TRBD1	TRBJ1-5	TGTGCCAGTAGATTTCTCCAGGGGGCAAGCAATCAGCCCCAGCATTTT	CASRFLQGASNQPQHF
TRBV20-1	many	TRBD1	TRBJ1-6	TGCAGTGCTAGAGCCTTGGCGCAGGGGGCTTCCTCCTATAATTCACCCCTCCACTTT	CSARALAQGASSYNSPLHF
TRBV5-1	.	.	TRBJ1-6	TGCGCCAGCAGCACCGGGACACACGATAATTCACCCCTCCACTTT	CASSTGTHDNSPLHF
TRBV7-2	many	.	TRBJ1-5	TGTGCCAGCAGCTTAACCGGGGTTCAGCCCCAGCATTTT	CASSLTGVQPQHF
TRBV14	many	.	TRBJ2-2	TGTGCCAGCAGCCAAGATAGGGGCGGCGGCGGGGAGCTGTTTTTT	CASSQDRGGGGELFF
TRBV14	.	TRBD1	TRBJ1-1	TGTGCCAGCAGCCCGGACAGGGGATGGAACACTGAAGCTTTCTTT	CASSPDRGWNTEAFF
TRBV20-1	many	TRBD1	TRBJ2-5	TGCAGTGCTAGAGACCCAGGGGGCCAAGAGACCCAGTACTTC	CSARDPGGQETQYF
TRBV6-4	many	.	TRBJ1-5	TGTGCCAGCAGTGAGGACCCTTATCAGCCCCAGCATTTT	CASSEDPYQPQHF
TRBV30	many	TRBD2	TRBJ2-3	TGTGCCTGGAGGGTGGCGGGGGACACAGATACGCAGTATTTT	CAWRVAGDTDTQYF
TRBV5-5	many	.	TRBJ1-2	TGTGCCAGCAGCGCCGGGTGGAGGCTTCTAACTAACTATGGCTACACCTTC	CASSAGWRLLTNYGYTF
TRBV19	few	.	TRBJ1-1	TGTGCCAGTAGTATCACAACAGGGCAGGCTGAAGCTTTCTTT	CASSITTGQAEAFF
TRBV7-2	.	.	TRBJ2-5	TGTGCCAGCAGCGAATGGGGACAAAAAAGGCAAGAGACCCAGTACTTC	CASSEWGQKRQETQYF
TRBV19	many	TRBD1	TRBJ1-3	TGTGCCAGTAGTTCCGGACAGGGAACAGGAAACACCATATATTTT	CASSSGQGTGNTIYF
TRBV5-4	.	TRBD1	TRBJ1-1	TGTGCCAGCAGCACAGGGGAATTAAGGTCCAACACTGAAGCTTTCTTT	CASSTGELRSNTEAFF
TRBV6-9	.	.	TRBJ2-6	TGTGCCAGCAGGGGGACAATCTCCTCTGGGGCCAACGTCCTGACTTTC	CASRGTISSGANVLTF
TRBV6-2/TRBV6-3	few	.	TRBJ2-2	TGTGCCAGCAGTCACTCTGGGGATACCGGGGAGCTGTTTTTT	CASSHSGDTGELFF
TRBV4-2	.	.	TRBJ1-5	TGTGCCAGCAGCCGTTTTAGGGCTAGTCGGCCCCAGCATTTT	CASSRFRASRPQHF
TRBV24-1	.	.	TRBJ2-3	TGCGCCAGCAGTGAGTCCACAGATACGCAGTATTTT	CASSESTDTQYF
TRBV12-3/TRBV12-4	.	.	TRBJ2-6	TGTGCCAGCAGTTTCACCGGGGCCAACGTCCTGACTTTC	CASSFTGANVLTF
TRBV2	many	.	TRBJ2-5	TGTGCCAGCAGTGTAGGAAGGCAAGAGACCCAGTACTTC	CASSVGRQETQYF
TRBV12-3/TRBV12-4	many	.	TRBJ2-3	TGTGCCAGCAGCCCCTCTGAGGGAACGGGCACAGATACGCAGTATTTT	CASSPSEGTGTDTQYF
TRBV7-9	many	.	TRBJ2-1	TGTGCCAGCAGCTTAGAGGTTACAGCTGACAATGAGCAGTTCTTC	CASSLEVTADNEQFF
TRBV14	many	TRBD2	TRBJ2-2	TGTGCCAGCAGCCGGGACTACAACACCGGGGAGCTGTTTTTT	CASSRDYNTGELFF